The entry that follows covers one T cell receptor beta chain sequence. This entry is derived from a study of blood T cell repertoires in COVID-19. Study-wide background: Samples representing acute and convalescent COVID-19 were sourced from the United States, Italy and Spain. PBMCs, B-cell-depleted T cells, or T cells provided the cDNA or gDNA that made up the material.

Unmatched junction bases numbered 4, after V lost 1 base and J lost 4 bases. The CDR3 loop spans 17 amino acids. From germline, CDR1 is KGHSH and CDR2 LQKENI. In the authors' workflow: Reference gene primer amplification yielded estimated nucleated cell counts. The method was immunoSEQ multiplex PCR; TCRdb's version includes in-frame clones alone and lacks a portion of them. D and trimming come from the DNA, and the V and J calls and clone size come from that table. Among about 160,000 clones listed, about 83% were seen once. The sequenced material came from peripheral blood. This receptor was identified in a man aged 65 to 79 who had recovered from COVID-19. V gene TRBV18 combines with J gene TRBJ2-3, with 14 bases lining up with TRBD2. CDR3 DNA sequence: TGTGCCAGCTCACCACTCGGACTAGCGGGGGGCCCAGATACGCAGTATTTT. It translates to CASSPLGLAGGPDTQYF. The full variable domain, with the rest looked up from reference TRBV18 and TRBJ2-3, is NAGVMQNPRHLVRRRGQEARLRCSPMKGHSHVYWYRQLPEEGLKFMVYLQKENIIDESGMPKERFSAEFPKEGPSILRIQQVVRGDSAAYFCASSPLGLAGGPDTQYFGPGTRLTVL.